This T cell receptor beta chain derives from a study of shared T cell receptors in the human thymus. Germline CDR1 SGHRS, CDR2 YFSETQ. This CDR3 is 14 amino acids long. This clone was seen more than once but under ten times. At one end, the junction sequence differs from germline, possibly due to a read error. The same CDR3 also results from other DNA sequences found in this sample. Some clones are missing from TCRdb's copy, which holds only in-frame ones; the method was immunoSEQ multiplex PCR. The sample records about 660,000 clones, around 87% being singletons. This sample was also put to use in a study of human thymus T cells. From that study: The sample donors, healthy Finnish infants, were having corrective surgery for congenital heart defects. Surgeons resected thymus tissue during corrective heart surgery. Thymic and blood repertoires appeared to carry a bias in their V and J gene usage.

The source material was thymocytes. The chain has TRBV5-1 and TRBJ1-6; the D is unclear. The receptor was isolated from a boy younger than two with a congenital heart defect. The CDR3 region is CASSFEPHNSPLHF. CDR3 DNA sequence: TGCGCCAGCAGCTTTGAGCCCCATAATTCCCCCCTCCACTTT.